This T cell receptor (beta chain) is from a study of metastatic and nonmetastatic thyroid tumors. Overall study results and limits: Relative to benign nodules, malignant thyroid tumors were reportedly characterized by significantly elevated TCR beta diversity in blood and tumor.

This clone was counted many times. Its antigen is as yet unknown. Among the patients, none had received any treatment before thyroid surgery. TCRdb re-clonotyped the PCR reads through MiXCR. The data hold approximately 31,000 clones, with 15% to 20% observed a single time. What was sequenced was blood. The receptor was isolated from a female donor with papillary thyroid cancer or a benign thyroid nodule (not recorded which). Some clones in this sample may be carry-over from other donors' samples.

CDR3 residues: CASSMGRERPFYGYTF. CDR3 DNA sequence: TGTGCCAGTAGTATGGGCCGGGAGCGCCCCTTCTATGGCTACACCTTC. The rearrangement links TRBV19 to TRBJ1-2; D ambiguous. This CDR3 has 16 residues. Germline CDR1 is LNHDA and CDR2 is SQIVND (reference sequence). The V and J ends lost 3 bases and 4 bases respectively, with 18 bases between them.